A single sample gave rise to the 26 T cell receptor beta chains below, sequenced in a study of blood T cell repertoires in COVID-19. Method: immunoSEQ multiplex PCR; TCRdb's copy keeps in-frame clones and lacks some. Here the sample spans 50,000 to 80,000 clones, roughly 86% being singletons. The specimen was peripheral blood. The receptors come from a man aged 45-65 years with active COVID-19.

The chain has TRBV5-1 and TRBJ1-3; TRBD1 is a possible D gene (5 bases). Germline V gene sequence: CDR1 SGHRS, CDR2 YFSETQ. The length of the CDR3 is 15 residues. Trimming took off 6 bases at V and 2 bases at J, with 15 bases between the two ends. This CDR3 reads CASMAGGIPGNTIYF. The CDR3 DNA reads as TGCGCCAGCATGGCCGGGGGGATCCCTGGAAACACCATATATTTT. Complete variable domain (other parts from reference TRBV5-1 and TRBJ1-3): KAGVTQTPRYLIKTRGQQVTLSCSPISGHRSVSWYQQTPGQGLQFLFEYFSETQRNKGNFPGRFSGRQFSNSRSEMNVSTLELGDSALYLCASMAGGIPGNTIYFGEGSWLTVV.

V usage is TRBV6-1 and J usage is TRBJ2-2; 7 bases match TRBD1. The germline V gene encodes CDR1 MNHNS and CDR2 SASEGT. The CDR3 is 17 residues long. Trimming cost V 0 bases and J 2 bases; bases outside gene matches: 6. CDR3 nucleotides: TGTGCCAGCAGTGAAGCGTTAGGGGGCCTCAACACCGGGGAGCTGTTTTTT. Translating gives CASSEALGGLNTGELFF.

This clone came up once. J is TRBJ2-5 and V is TRBV3-1 (or the pseudogene TRBV3-2), with a weak D call TRBD1 (5 bases). Germline V gene lookup returns CDR1 LGHDT and CDR2 YNNKEL (reference sequence). The CDR3 contains 14 residues. The V end was cut by 0 bases, the J end by 3 bases, with 8 bases between. CDR3 DNA sequence: TGTGCCAGCAGCCAAGATCGCAGGGAAGAGACCCAGTACTTC. It translates to CASSQDRREETQYF.

This chain links TRBV24-1 with TRBJ2-1, with a possible D match to TRBD1 (5 bases). The CDR3 is made up of 12 amino acids. Germline assignment: CDR1 KGHDR and CDR2 SFDVKD. The V and J ends lost 5 bases and 10 bases respectively, with 11 bases between them. The CDR3 sequence: CATSAWGLEQFF. The DNA of the CDR3 is TGTGCCACCAGTGCCTGGGGCCTAGAGCAGTTCTTC.

The chain employs TRBV27 and TRBJ2-5; 11 nucleotides match TRBD2. This CDR3 is built from 14 residues. V was clipped by 9 bases and J by 5 bases; unmatched bases: 8. Germline V CDR1 and CDR2: MNHEY, SMNVEV (reference sequence). CDR3 loop: CASSGGAVGETQYF. The CDR3, as DNA: TGTGCCAGTAGCGGGGGGGCTGTTGGGGAGACCCAGTACTTC.

This clone was counted between two and nine times. J is TRBJ2-1 and V is TRBV4-1; the match to TRBD2 covers 10 bases. The CDR3 is 15 residues long. V lost 4 bases, J lost 2 bases, and 2 bases stayed unmatched. Germline V gives CDR1 MGHRA, CDR2 YSYEKL. CDR3 sequence reads: CASSRSGGAYNEQFF. CDR3 DNA: TGCGCCAGCAGCCGAAGCGGGGGGGCCTACAATGAGCAGTTCTTC.

The chain has TRBV4-1 and TRBJ2-3; 7 bases are a match to TRBD2. The CDR3 totals 16 residues. V shed 1 base and J 2 bases; nucleotides not matched to a gene: 6. Looked up from germline, CDR1 is MGHRA and CDR2 is YSYEKL. The CDR3 nucleotides are TGCGCCAGCAGCCAAGTTGAGCGGGGCTCCACAGATACGCAGTATTTT. Its translation: CASSQVERGSTDTQYF.

The V gene is TRBV9, the J gene TRBJ1-5; TRBD1 matches at 9 bases. Germline CDR1 and CDR2: SGDLS and YYNGEE. J gave up 2 bases and V 0 bases, and 0 bases lay outside the gene matches. The CDR3 length is 15 residues. The CDR3 loop reads CASSVGDRGNQPQHF. The DNA of the CDR3 is TGTGCCAGCAGCGTAGGGGACAGGGGCAATCAGCCCCAGCATTTT.

This chain uses TRBV6-5 with TRBJ2-7; TRBD2 matches 8 bases. The trim removed 5 bases at V and 6 bases at J, leaving 9 bases unmatched. The V gene's germline CDR1 is MNHEY and CDR2 SVGAGI. This CDR3 is built from 14 residues. In DNA form, the CDR3 reads TGTGCCAGCAGTCATACCGGGACTAGAGGCGAGCAGTACGTC. Translation gives CASSHTGTRGEQYV.

The rearrangement uses TRBV7-8 and TRBJ1-1; D ambiguous. Germline V gene lookup returns CDR1 SGHVS and CDR2 FQNEAQ. The CDR3 runs 13 residues. The ends were cut back, 2 bases at V and 10 bases at J, with 14 bases in the middle. The CDR3 sequence is CASSLSEGSRAFF. CDR3 nucleotide sequence: TGTGCCAGCAGCTTAAGTGAGGGAAGCCGAGCTTTCTTT.

The V gene is TRBV5-1, the J gene TRBJ1-1; D is uncertain. The CDR3 is 12 residues long. In germline, CDR1 is SGHRS, CDR2 YFSETQ. Between the trimmed V and J ends, which lost 1 base and 6 bases, there was a span of 7 bases. CDR3 sequence reads: CASSLNQAEAFF. Written as DNA, the CDR3 is TGCGCCAGCAGCTTGAATCAGGCTGAAGCTTTCTTT.

The chain has TRBV15 and TRBJ2-3; 11 bases align to TRBD2. This CDR3 region has 16 residues. V shed 5 bases and J 0 bases; nucleotides not matched to a gene: 4. CDR1 is LNHNV, CDR2 YYDKDF, per germline (reference sequence). In DNA form, the CDR3 reads TGTGCCACCAGCGTGCGGACTAGCGGGAGCACAGATACGCAGTATTTT. It yields the protein CATSVRTSGSTDTQYF. Combining the CDR3 with reference TRBV15 and TRBJ2-3 gives the whole variable domain DAMVIQNPRYQVTQFGKPVTLSCSQTLNHNVMYWYQQKSSQAPKLLFHYYDKDFNNEADTPDNFQSRRPNTSFCFLDIRSPGLGDTAMYLCATSVRTSGSTDTQYFGPGTRLTVL.

This chain joins TRBV18 and TRBJ1-5; a weak D match, TRBD1 (5 bases). CDR3 length equals 14 residues. The germline V gene has CDR1 KGHSH and CDR2 LQKENI. V gave up 0 bases and J gave up 7 bases, with 10 bases separating them. CDR3: CASSPPQGTQPQHF. For the CDR3, the DNA is TGTGCCAGCTCACCACCCCAGGGCACCCAGCCCCAGCATTTT.

The chain carries TRBV12-3 or TRBV12-4 and TRBJ1-3, with D perhaps matching TRBD1 (5 bases). Between the trimmed V and J ends, which lost 10 bases and 4 bases, there was a span of 14 bases. The length of the CDR3 is 13 residues. CDR3 nucleotide sequence: TGTGCCACCGCTCCCGACAGAGGAAACACCATATATTTT. It translates to CATAPDRGNTIYF.

V usage is TRBV4-1 and J usage is TRBJ1-2; D is uncertain. V gave up 0 bases and J gave up 0 bases, with 20 bases separating them. The germline V gene encodes CDR1 MGHRA and CDR2 YSYEKL. This CDR3 region has 19 residues. CDR3 region: CASSQDYGRVAGANYGYTF. CDR3 DNA: TGCGCCAGCAGCCAAGATTACGGGAGGGTGGCAGGAGCTAACTATGGCTACACCTTC.

This clone has just a few counts. The chain links TRBV7-2 to TRBJ2-3; TRBD2 aligns across 9 bases. The V and J ends lost 7 bases and 2 bases, in that order; junction bases with no gene match: 7. Germline V CDR1 and CDR2: SGHTA, FQGNSA. There are 15 residues in the CDR3. CDR3 sequence reads: CASTAGTSHTDTQYF. The CDR3 DNA follows: TGTGCCAGCACAGCCGGGACTAGCCACACAGATACGCAGTATTTT.

The count of this clone is one. The chain recombines TRBV5-4 with TRBJ1-2, with 7 nucleotides matching TRBD1. The CDR3 totals 15 residues. CDR1 is SGHNT and CDR2 is YYREEE in the germline V gene (reference sequence). V lost 4 bases and J lost 7; bases outside the gene matches: 13. Here the CDR3 DNA reads TGTGCCAGCAGCCGTCGGGACAGAACCCCCTCTGGCTACACCTTC. It codes for CASSRRDRTPSGYTF.

As to this clone: At one end, the junction sequence differs from germline, possibly due to a read error. The chain employs TRBV19 and TRBJ1-5; D possibly corresponds to TRBD1 (5 bases). The CDR3 is made up of 13 amino acids. In germline, CDR1 is LNHDA, CDR2 SQIVND (reference sequence). The CDR3 region is CASSGQGKQPQHF. In DNA form, the CDR3 reads TGTGCCAGTAGTGGCCAGGGCAAACAGCCCCAGCATTTT.

This chain uses TRBV3-1 (or the pseudogene TRBV3-2) with TRBJ2-3, with 9 bases lining up with TRBD2. CDR1 and CDR2 (germline): LGHDT, YNNKEL (reference sequence). V lost 5 bases, J lost 4 bases, and 10 bases stayed unmatched. This CDR3 contains 16 residues. The CDR3 coding sequence is TGTGCCAGCAGCATTGGACTAGCGCGAGCTTCAGATACGCAGTATTTT. It yields the protein CASSIGLARASDTQYF.

V usage is TRBV4-2 and J usage is TRBJ1-5; D gene unclear. V lost 0 bases to trimming and J lost 4 bases, with 10 bases between them. CDR3 length equals 15 residues. From germline, CDR1 is LGHNA and CDR2 YNFKEQ. For the CDR3, the DNA is TGTGCCAGCAGCCAAGAGTTACAGCCGAATCAGCCCCAGCATTTT. Its protein is CASSQELQPNQPQHF.

The rearrangement joins TRBV20-1 to TRBJ1-2; TRBD1 aligns across 7 bases. This CDR3 has 11 residues. The V segment lost 8 bases and the J segment 4 bases; nucleotides outside the gene matches: 4. Germline V gene sequence: CDR1 DFQATT, CDR2 SNEGSKA (reference sequence). The CDR3: CSLGTAYGYTF. The CDR3 DNA is TGCAGTCTTGGGACAGCCTATGGCTACACCTTC.

The chain combines TRBV18 with TRBJ1-6, with a tentative D call TRBD1 (5 bases). Per the germline V gene, CDR1 is KGHSH and CDR2 is LQKENI. This CDR3 has 14 residues. The V and J ends lost 3 bases and 5 bases respectively, with 8 bases between them. DNA of the CDR3: TGTGCCAGCTCACCTCGGGGGGATAATTCACCCCTCCACTTT. It is translated as CASSPRGDNSPLHF.

This chain uses TRBV6-5 with TRBJ2-7; D might be TRBD1 (8 bases). Germline loops: CDR1 MNHEY, CDR2 SVGAGI. Trimming shortened V by 6 bases and J by 3 bases, and 18 bases separated the two germline ends. The CDR3 is made up of 15 amino acids. The CDR3 region is CASRYTTGGDYEQYF. In DNA, the CDR3 is TGTGCCAGCAGATACACCACAGGGGGGGACTACGAGCAGTACTTC.

The V call is TRBV12-3 or TRBV12-4, the J call TRBJ2-5; D might be TRBD1 (6 bases). Trimming removed 10 bases from V and 2 bases from J, with 14 bases in between. The CDR3 totals 13 residues. The CDR3 reads CATSIRGQETQYF. CDR3 DNA sequence: TGTGCCACCTCAATCAGGGGACAAGAGACCCAGTACTTC.

This chain joins TRBV6-6 and TRBJ2-2; 9 bases are shared with TRBD2. CDR1 and CDR2 from the germline V gene are MNHNY and SVGAGI (reference sequence). The trim removed 6 bases at V and 5 bases at J, leaving 10 bases unmatched. This CDR3 spans 16 amino acids. The CDR3 here is CASRQLSGRKTGELFF. The CDR3 coding sequence is TGTGCCAGCAGGCAACTTAGCGGGAGAAAGACCGGGGAGCTGTTTTTT.

The chain links TRBV7-9 to TRBJ1-4, with no clear D. V lost 2 bases, J lost 6 bases, and 13 bases lay in between. CDR1 is SEHNR and CDR2 is FQNEAQ in the germline V gene (reference sequence). CDR3 length: 15 residues. CDR3 region: CASSLSTVLDEKLFF. For the CDR3, the DNA is TGTGCCAGCAGCTTAAGTACTGTCTTGGATGAAAAACTGTTTTTT.